The sequence of this T cell receptor (beta chain) was determined in a study of cytomegalovirus exposure and HLA in healthy donors. The CDR3 has 14 amino acids. V shed 2 bases and J shed 6 bases, with 8 bases lying between them. Germline lookup yields CDR1 MRHNA and CDR2 SNTAGT. Worth noting for this clone: Its specificity is unknown.

Points from the study as a whole: It was 150 to 200 TCR beta chains that were listed as cytomegalovirus-associated. A cluster of highly shared sequence variants was likely a sequencing artifact. Earlier analysis yielded a pattern in which most TCR beta V segments were productive about 87% or about 30% of the time. In a later analysis, TCR beta V- and J-gene trimming showed a link to a missense DCLRE1C variant.

The PCR made use of 60 Vbeta and 13 Jbeta primers. The table came from immunoSEQ multiplex PCR; TCRdb's copy has only in-frame clones and leaves some out. The sample consists of about 130,000 clones, approximately 87% of them appearing once. The chain couples TRBV6-4 to TRBJ1-6; D unresolved. This clonotype originated in a man between 18 and 29 years old in good health and CMV-seropositive. The sequenced sample consisted of PBMCs. In DNA form, the CDR3 reads TGTGCCAGCAGTGACGGTGGCAGTAATTCACCCCTCCACTTT. Translating it yields CASSDGGSNSPLHF.